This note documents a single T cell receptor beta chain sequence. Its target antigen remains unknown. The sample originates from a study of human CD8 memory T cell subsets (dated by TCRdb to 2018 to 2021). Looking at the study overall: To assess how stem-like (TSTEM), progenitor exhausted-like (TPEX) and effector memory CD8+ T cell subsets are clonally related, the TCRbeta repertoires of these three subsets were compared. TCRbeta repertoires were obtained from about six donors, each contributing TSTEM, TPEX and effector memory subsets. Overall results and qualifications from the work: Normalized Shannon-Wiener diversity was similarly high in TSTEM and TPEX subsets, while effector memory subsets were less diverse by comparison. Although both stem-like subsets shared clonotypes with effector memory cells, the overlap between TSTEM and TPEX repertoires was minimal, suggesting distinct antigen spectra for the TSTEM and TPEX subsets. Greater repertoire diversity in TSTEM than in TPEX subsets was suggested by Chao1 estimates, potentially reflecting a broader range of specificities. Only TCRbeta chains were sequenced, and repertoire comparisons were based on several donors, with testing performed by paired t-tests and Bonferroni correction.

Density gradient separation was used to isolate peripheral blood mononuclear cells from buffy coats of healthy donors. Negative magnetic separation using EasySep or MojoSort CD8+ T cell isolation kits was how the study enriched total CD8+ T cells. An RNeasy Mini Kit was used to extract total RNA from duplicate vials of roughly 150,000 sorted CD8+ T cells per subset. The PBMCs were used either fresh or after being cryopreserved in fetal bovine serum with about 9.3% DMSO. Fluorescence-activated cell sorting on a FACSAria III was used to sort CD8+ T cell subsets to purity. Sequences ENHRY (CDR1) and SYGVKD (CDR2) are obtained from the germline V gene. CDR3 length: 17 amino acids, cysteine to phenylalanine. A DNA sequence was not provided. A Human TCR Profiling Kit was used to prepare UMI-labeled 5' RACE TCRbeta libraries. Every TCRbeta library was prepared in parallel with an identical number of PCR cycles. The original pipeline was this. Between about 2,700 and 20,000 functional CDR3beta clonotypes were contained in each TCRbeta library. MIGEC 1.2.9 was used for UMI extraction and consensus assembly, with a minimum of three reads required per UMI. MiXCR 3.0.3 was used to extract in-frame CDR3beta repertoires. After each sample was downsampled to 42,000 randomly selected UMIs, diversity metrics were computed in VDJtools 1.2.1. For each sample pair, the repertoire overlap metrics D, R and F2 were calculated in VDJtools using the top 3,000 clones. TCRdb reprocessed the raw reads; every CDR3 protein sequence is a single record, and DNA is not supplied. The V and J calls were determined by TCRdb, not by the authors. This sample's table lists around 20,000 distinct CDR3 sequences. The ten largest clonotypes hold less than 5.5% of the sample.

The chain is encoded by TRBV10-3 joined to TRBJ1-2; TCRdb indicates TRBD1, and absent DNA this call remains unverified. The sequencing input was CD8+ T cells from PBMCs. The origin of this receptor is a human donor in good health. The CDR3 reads CAISDPGQGTGIYGYTF.